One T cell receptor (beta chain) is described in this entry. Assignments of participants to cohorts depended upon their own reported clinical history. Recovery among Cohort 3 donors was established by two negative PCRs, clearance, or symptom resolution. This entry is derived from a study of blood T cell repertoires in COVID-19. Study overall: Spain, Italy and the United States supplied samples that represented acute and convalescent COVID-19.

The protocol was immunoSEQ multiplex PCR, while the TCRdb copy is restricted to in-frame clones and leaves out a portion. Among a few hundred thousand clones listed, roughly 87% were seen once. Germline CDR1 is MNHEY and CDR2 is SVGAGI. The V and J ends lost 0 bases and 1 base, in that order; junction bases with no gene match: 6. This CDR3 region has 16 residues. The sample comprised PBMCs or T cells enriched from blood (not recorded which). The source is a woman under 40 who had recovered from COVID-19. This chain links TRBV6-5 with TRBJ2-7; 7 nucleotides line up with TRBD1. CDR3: CASSYSGQASSYEQYF. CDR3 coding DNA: TGTGCCAGCAGTTACTCAGGACAGGCATCATCCTACGAGCAGTACTTC.